These 4 T cell receptor beta chains originate from one sample sequenced in a study of blood T cells in healthy people across ages. A second PCR, run for roughly 6 to 11 cycles, used a sample-barcoded 5' primer plus a J-beta primer mix. In TCRdb, the 5' RACE reads were re-called with MiXCR into one record per CDR3 protein. The sample has about 840,000 distinct CDR3 sequences, 25% to 30% seen once; the top ten hold roughly 10%. These same data were also listed under a study on T cells of mothers and their children.

Sequencing was performed on blood. These receptors were obtained from a woman aged 40 to 50 in good health.

This clonotype was counted at least ten times. This chain links TRBV15 with TRBJ1-6, with TRBD1 matching 7 bases. Losses at the gene ends were 1 base for V and 3 bases for J; bases not matched to a gene: 3. This CDR3 region has 16 residues. CDR1 is LNHNV, CDR2 YYDKDF, per germline (reference sequence). CDR3 DNA sequence: TGTGCCACCAGCAGAGGTCAGGGGGGCTATAATTCACCCCTCCACTTT. Protein sequence: CATSRGQGGYNSPLHF.

The chain is built from TRBV2 and TRBJ1-5, with 10 nucleotides matching TRBD1. CDR1 and CDR2 (germline): SNHLY, FYNNEI. CDR3 length: 17 amino acids. V lost 6 bases to trimming and J lost 0 bases; unmatched junction nucleotides: 8. CDR3 nucleotide sequence: TGTGCCAGCAGGGGGGACAGGGGACCCGATAGCAATCAGCCCCAGCATTTT. Protein sequence: CASRGDRGPDSNQPQHF.

This clonotype came up many times. V and J are TRBV29-1 and TRBJ2-3; TRBD2 matches 10 bases. V gave up 6 bases and J gave up 3 bases; unmatched junction bases: 3. This CDR3 is built from 13 residues. Germline-derived CDR1 and CDR2 are SQVTM and ANQGSEA. The CDR3 protein is CSVLSGGTDTQYF. CDR3 nucleotides: TGCAGCGTACTTAGCGGGGGGACAGATACGCAGTATTTT.

This clonotype was observed at least ten times. The chain recombines TRBV7-2 with TRBJ2-1, with 10 bases lining up with TRBD1. Germline V gene sequence: CDR1 SGHTA, CDR2 FQGNSA. After removal of 5 bases from V and 4 bases from J, the junction contained 5 bases not matched to a gene. The CDR3 sequence is 15 residues long. CDR3 in amino acids: CASSMGQGIYNEQFF. In nucleotides, the CDR3 is TGTGCCAGCAGCATGGGACAGGGGATATACAATGAGCAGTTCTTC. The complete variable domain, with remaining parts taken from reference TRBV7-2 and TRBJ2-1, reads GAGVSQSPSNKVTEKGKDVELRCDPISGHTALYWYRQSLGQGLEFLIYFQGNSAPDKSGLPSDRFSAERTGGSVSTLTIQRTQQEDSAVYLCASSMGQGIYNEQFFGPGTRLTVL.